Below, one T cell receptor beta chain is given with its context. The antigen is not known. This entry is derived from a study of CD8+CD57+ T cells in acquired aplastic anemia. Whole-study context: Recorded DNA amounts for sorted CD4+ and CD8+ cells had an average of 3.2 ug. Study results and limitations: Significant differences in CD8+ Simpson's diversity were not observed between patients and controls. Comparison of patients with controls identified roughly 30 shared CD8+ CDR3 sequences.

In germline, CDR1 is MNHNY, CDR2 SVGAGI (reference sequence). Trimming removed 7 bases from V and 3 bases from J; junction bases left unmatched: 9. CDR3 length: 15 residues. By flow cytometry, patients selected for sequencing had shown an expansion of CD8+CD57+ cells. Patients were treatment-naive when blood was sampled. Profiling of TCR beta VDJ combinations and CDR3 sequences used genomic DNA as template. Each CDR3 protein is one row after TCRdb ran MiXCR on the reads. The data contain more than 250,000 distinct CDR3 sequences, roughly 82% of them singletons. V is TRBV6-6 and J is TRBJ1-1; TRBD1 matches at 9 bases. This receptor was obtained from a human donor with aplastic anemia. Sequencing used sorted CD4+, CD8+, or CD8+CD57+ T cells (not recorded which) from PBMCs. The DNA of the CDR3 is TGTGCCAGCAAGTTAGCGACAGGGGGTCACACTGAAGCTTTCTTT. It encodes CASKLATGGHTEAFF.